This record covers a single T cell receptor (beta chain). Its antigen is not identified. CDR3 length: 17 residues. Per germline, CDR1 SGHVS and CDR2 FQNEAQ. V shed 5 bases and J 2 bases; nucleotides not matched to a gene: 11. The data were obtained in a study of T cell repertoires in cytomegalovirus infection. Overall study: Public signatures in TCR beta pointed to CMV infection and matching HLA type. Findings and caveats of the study: The ex vivo response was dominated by HLA-C-restricted CMV-specific TCR beta clonotypes. Carriers of CMV and the relevant HLA type were discriminated by public TCR beta frequency.

MiXCR, applied by TCRdb to the reads, yields one record per CDR3 protein. Found here are about 110,000 distinct CDR3 sequences, around 10% of them singletons; the top ten hold approximately 30%. The rearrangement links TRBV7-8 to TRBJ1-2; 10 bases are a match to TRBD1. Material: PBMCs, sequenced either directly or after in vitro stimulation (not recorded which). This clonotype originated in a human donor in good health (CMV status not recorded). Some clones in this sample may be carry-over from other donors' samples. The CDR3 spells CASSPSRDRGTNYGYTF. CDR3 nucleotides: TGTGCCAGCAGCCCGTCCCGGGACAGGGGAACCAACTATGGCTACACCTTC.